The clone carrying this T cell receptor beta chain was detected once. Trimming stripped 8 bases from V and 0 bases from J, with 10 bases between. The CDR3 is 13 amino acids. Germline-derived CDR1 and CDR2 are MNHNS and SASEGT. Each CDR3 protein gets one entry after TCRdb re-called the 5' RACE reads with MiXCR. The profile shows hundreds of thousands of distinct CDR3 sequences, about 19% of them singletons. The source of the sample is a study of T cells after yellow fever vaccination. The material sequenced was PBMCs, taken 15 days after the yellow fever booster vaccination. V gene TRBV6-1 combines with J gene TRBJ1-1; D gene ambiguous. The receptor's source is a man aged 25 to 45 who received the YFV17D yellow fever vaccine. CDR3 nucleotide sequence: TGTGCCAGCTCCATGGGAGTGAACACTGAAGCTTTCTTT. Encoded protein: CASSMGVNTEAFF.